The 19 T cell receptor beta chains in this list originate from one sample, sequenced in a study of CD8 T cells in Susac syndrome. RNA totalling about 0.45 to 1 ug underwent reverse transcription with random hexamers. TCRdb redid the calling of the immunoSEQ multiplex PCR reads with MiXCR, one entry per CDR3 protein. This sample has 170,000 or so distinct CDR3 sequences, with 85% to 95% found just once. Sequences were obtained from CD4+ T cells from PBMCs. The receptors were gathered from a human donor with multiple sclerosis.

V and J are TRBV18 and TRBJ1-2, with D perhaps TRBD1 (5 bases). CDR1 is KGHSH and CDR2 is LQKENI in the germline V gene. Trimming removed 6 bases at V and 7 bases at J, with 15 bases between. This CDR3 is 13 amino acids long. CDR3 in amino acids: CASSPQGRTGYTF. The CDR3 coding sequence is TGTGCCAGCTCTCCCCAGGGCAGGACTGGCTACACCTTC.

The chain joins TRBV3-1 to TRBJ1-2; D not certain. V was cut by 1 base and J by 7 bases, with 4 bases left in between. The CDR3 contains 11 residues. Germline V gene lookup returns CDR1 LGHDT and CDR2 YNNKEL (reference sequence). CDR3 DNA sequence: TGTGCCAGCAGCCAAGGTGGTGGCTACACCTTC. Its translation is CASSQGGGYTF.

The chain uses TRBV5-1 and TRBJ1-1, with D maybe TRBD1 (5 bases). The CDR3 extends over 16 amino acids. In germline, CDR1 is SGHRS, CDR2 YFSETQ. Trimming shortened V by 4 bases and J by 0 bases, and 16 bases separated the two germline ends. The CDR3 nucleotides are TGCGCCAGCAGCCGGGACGGTATAACTATGAACACTGAAGCTTTCTTT. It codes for CASSRDGITMNTEAFF.

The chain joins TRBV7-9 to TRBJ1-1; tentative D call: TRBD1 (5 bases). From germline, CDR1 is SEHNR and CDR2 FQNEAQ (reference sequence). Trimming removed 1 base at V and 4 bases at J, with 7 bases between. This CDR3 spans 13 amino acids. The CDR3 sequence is CASSLGQSTEAFF. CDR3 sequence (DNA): TGTGCCAGCAGCTTAGGACAGTCCACTGAAGCTTTCTTT.

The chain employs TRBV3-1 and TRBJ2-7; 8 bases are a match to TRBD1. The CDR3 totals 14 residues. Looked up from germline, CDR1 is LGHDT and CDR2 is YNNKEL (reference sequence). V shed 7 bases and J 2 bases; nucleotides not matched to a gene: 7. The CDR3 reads CASTFGTGTYEQYF. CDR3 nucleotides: TGTGCCAGCACCTTCGGGACAGGAACCTACGAGCAGTACTTC.

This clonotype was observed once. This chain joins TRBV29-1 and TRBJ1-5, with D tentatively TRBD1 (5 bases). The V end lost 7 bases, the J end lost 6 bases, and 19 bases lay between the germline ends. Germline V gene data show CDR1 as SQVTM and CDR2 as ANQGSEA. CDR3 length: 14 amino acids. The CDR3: CSASYSGTGQPQHF. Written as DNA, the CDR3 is TGCAGCGCCTCTTATTCGGGGACGGGTCAGCCCCAGCATTTT.

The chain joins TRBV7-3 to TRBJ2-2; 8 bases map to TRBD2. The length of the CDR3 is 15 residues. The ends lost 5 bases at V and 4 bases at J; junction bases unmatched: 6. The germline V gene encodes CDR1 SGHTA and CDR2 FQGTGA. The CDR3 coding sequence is TGTGCCAGCAGCAGAAAGCGGGAGCCCACCGGGGAGCTGTTTTTT. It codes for CASSRKREPTGELFF.

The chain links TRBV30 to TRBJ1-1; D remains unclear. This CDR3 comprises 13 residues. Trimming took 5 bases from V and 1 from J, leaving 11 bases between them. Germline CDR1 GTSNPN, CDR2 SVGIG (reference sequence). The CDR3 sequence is CAWEGRPNTEAFF. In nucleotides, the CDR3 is TGTGCCTGGGAAGGCAGGCCGAACACTGAAGCTTTCTTT.

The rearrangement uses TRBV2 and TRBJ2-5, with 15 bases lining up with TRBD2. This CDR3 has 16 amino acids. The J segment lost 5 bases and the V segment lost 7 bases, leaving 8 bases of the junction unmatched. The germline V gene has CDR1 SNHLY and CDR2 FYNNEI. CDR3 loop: CASKGLAGGQGETQYF. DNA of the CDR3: TGTGCCAGCAAGGGACTAGCGGGAGGCCAGGGGGAGACCCAGTACTTC.

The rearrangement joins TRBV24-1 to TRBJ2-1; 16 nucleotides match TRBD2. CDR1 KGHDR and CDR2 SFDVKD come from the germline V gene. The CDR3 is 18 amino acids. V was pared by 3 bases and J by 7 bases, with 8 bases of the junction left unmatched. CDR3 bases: TGTGCCACCAGTGATCCAGGGACTAGCGGGGGGGCCGTAAATGAGCAGTTCTTC. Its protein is CATSDPGTSGGAVNEQFF.

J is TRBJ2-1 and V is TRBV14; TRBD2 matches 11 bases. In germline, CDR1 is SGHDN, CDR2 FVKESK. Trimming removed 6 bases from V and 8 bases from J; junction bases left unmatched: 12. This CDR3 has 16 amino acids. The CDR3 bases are TGTGCCAGCAGTCCCCGTACTAGCGGGAGAGGAGATGAGCAGTTCTTC. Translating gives CASSPRTSGRGDEQFF. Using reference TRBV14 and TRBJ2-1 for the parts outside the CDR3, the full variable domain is EAGVTQFPSHSVIEKGQTVTLRCDPISGHDNLYWYRRVMGKEIKFLLHFVKESKQDESGMPNNRFLAERTGGTYSTLKVQPAELEDSGVYFCASSPRTSGRGDEQFFGPGTRLTVL.

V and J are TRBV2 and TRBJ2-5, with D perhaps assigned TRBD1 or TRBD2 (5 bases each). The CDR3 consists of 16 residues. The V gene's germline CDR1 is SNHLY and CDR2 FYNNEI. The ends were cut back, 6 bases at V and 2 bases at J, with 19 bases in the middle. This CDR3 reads CASSLGPTIGQETQYF. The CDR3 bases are TGTGCCAGCAGCTTGGGACCGACCATAGGACAAGAGACCCAGTACTTC.

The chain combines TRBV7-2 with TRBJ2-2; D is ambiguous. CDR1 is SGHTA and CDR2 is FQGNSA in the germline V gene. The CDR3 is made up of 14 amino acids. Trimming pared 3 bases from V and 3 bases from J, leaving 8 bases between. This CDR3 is CASSFGADTGELFF. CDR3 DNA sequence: TGTGCCAGCAGCTTCGGTGCGGACACCGGGGAGCTGTTTTTT.

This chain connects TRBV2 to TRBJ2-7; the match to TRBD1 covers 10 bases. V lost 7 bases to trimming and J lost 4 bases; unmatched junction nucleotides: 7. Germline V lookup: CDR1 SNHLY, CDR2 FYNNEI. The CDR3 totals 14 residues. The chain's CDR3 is CASKGQGNSYEQYF. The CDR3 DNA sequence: TGTGCCAGCAAGGGACAGGGGAATTCTTACGAGCAGTACTTC.

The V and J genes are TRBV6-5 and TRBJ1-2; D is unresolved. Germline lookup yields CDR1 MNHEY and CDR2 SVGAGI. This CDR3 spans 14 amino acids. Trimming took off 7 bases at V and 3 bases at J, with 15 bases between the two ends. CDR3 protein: CASTMEGGDYGYTF. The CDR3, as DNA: TGTGCCAGCACCATGGAGGGAGGCGACTATGGCTACACCTTC.

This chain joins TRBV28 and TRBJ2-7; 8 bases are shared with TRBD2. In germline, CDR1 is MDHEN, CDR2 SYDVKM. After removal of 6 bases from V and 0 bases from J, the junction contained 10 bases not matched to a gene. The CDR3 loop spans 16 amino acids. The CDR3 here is CASRGAGAGDSYEQYF. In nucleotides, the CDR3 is TGTGCCAGCAGAGGAGCGGGAGCGGGGGACTCCTACGAGCAGTACTTC.

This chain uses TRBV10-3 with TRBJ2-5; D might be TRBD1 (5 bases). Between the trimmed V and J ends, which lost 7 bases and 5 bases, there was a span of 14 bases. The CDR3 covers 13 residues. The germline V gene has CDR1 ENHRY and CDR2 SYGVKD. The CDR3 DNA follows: TGTGCCATCAATAGGGGCGCGGAGGAGACCCAGTACTTC. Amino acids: CAINRGAEETQYF.

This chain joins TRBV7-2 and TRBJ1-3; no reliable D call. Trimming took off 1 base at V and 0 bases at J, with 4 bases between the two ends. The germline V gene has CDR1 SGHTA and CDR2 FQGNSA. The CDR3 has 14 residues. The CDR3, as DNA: TGTGCCAGCAGCTTAGTAGCCTCTGGAAACACCATATATTTT. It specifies CASSLVASGNTIYF.

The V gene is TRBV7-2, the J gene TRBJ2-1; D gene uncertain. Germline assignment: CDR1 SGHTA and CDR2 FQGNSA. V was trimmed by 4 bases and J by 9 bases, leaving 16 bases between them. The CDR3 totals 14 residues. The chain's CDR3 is CASSSPGFLSEQFF. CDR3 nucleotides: TGTGCCAGCAGCTCACCGGGCTTCTTGAGTGAGCAGTTCTTC. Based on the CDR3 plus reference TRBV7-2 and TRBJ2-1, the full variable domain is GAGVSQSPSNKVTEKGKDVELRCDPISGHTALYWYRQSLGQGLEFLIYFQGNSAPDKSGLPSDRFSAERTGGSVSTLTIQRTQQEDSAVYLCASSSPGFLSEQFFGPGTRLTVL.